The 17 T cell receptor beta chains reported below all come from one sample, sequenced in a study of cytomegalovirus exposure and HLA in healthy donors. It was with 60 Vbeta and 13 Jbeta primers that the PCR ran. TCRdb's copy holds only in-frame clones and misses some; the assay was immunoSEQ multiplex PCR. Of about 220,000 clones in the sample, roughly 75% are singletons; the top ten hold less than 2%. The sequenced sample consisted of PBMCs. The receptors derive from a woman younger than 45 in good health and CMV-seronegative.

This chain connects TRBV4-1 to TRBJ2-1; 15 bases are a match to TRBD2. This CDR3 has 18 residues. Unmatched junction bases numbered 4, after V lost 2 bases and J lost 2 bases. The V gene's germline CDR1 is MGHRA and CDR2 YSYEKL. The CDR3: CASSQQGLAGGPYNEQFF. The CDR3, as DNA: TGCGCCAGCAGCCAACAAGGACTAGCGGGGGGGCCCTACAATGAGCAGTTCTTC.

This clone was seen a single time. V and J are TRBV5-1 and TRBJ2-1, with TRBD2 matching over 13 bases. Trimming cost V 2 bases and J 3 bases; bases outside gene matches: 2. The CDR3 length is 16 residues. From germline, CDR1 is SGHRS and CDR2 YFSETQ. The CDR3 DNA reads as TGCGCCAGCAGCTTAGGACTAGCGGGAGTCTACAATGAGCAGTTCTTC. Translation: CASSLGLAGVYNEQFF.

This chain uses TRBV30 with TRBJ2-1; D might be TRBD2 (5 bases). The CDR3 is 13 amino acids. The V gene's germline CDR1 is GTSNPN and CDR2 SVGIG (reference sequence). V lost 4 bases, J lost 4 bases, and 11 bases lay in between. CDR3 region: CAWTAGVYNEQFF. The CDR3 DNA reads TGTGCCTGGACGGCGGGCGTTTACAATGAGCAGTTCTTC.

CDR3 sequence reads: CASSLLLGSTDTQYF. CDR3 coding DNA: TGTGCCAGCAGCCTGTTACTAGGAAGCACAGATACGCAGTATTTT. The V gene is TRBV5-5, the J gene TRBJ2-3; D may be TRBD2 (5 bases). Germline V gene lookup returns CDR1 SGHKS and CDR2 YYEKEE (reference sequence). The CDR3 has 15 amino acids. V lost 4 bases and J 0 bases, leaving 12 bases between the germline ends.

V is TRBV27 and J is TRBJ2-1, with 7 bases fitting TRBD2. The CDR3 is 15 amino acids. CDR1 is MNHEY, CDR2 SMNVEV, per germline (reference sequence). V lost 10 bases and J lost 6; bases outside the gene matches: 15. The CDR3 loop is CATRVEGGSLNEQFF. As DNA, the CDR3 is TGTGCCACCCGAGTTGAGGGCGGGAGCCTCAATGAGCAGTTCTTC.

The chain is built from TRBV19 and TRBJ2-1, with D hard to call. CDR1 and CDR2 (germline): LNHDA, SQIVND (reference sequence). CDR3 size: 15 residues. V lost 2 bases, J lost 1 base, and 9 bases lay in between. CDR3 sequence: CASSIRPGSYNEQFF. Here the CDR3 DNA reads TGTGCCAGTAGTATAAGGCCAGGTTCCTACAATGAGCAGTTCTTC.

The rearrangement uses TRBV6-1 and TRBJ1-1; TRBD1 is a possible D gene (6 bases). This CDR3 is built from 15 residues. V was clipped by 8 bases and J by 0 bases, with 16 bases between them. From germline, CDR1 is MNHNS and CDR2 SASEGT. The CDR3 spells CASRGAGEMNTEAFF. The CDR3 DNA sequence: TGTGCCAGCCGAGGGGCAGGGGAAATGAACACTGAAGCTTTCTTT.

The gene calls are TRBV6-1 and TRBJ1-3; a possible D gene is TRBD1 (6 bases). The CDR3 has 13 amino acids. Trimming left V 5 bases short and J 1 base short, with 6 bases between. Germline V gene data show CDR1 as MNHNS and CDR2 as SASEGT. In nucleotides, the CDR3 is TGTGCCAGCAGTCAGGGGTCTGGAAACACCATATATTTT. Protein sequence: CASSQGSGNTIYF.

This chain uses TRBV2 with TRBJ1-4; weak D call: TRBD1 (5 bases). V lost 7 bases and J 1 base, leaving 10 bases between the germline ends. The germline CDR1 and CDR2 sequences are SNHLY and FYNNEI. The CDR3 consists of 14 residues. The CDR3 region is CASNPGRTNEKLFF. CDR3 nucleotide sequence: TGTGCCAGCAACCCAGGGCGAACTAATGAAAAACTGTTTTTT.

The CDR3 DNA follows: TGTGCCAGCTCACCACCGGTGAGTAATGAGCAGTTCTTC. Translating gives CASSPPVSNEQFF. This sequence joins TRBV18 and TRBJ2-1; D call uncertain. Trimming pared 0 bases from V and 7 bases from J, leaving 7 bases between. Germline loops: CDR1 KGHSH, CDR2 LQKENI. This CDR3 is built from 13 residues.

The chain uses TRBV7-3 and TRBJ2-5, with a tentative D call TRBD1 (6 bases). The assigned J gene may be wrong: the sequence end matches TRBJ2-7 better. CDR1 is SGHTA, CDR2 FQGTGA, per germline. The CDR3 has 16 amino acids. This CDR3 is CASSLMGTTSSYEQYF. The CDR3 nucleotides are TGTGCCAGCAGCTTAATGGGGACAACCAGCTCCTACGAGCAGTACTTC.

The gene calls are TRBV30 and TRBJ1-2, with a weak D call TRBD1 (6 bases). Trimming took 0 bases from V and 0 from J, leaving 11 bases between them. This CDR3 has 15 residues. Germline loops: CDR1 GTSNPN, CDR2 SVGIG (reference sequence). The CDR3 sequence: CAWSVGGRANYGYTF. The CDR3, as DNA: TGTGCCTGGAGTGTAGGGGGACGGGCTAACTATGGCTACACCTTC.

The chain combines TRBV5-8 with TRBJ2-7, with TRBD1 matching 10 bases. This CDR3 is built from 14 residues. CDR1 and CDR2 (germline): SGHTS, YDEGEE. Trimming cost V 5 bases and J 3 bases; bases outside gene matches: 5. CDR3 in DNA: TGTGCCAGCAGATATAGGGACAGGGGCTACGAGCAGTACTTC. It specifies CASRYRDRGYEQYF.

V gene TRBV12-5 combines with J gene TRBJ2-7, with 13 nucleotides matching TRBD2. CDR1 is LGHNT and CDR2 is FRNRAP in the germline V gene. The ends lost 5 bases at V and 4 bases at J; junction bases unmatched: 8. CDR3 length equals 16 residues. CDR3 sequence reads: CASGTAWTSGSYEQYF. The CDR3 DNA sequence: TGTGCTAGTGGTACGGCATGGACTAGCGGGAGTTACGAGCAGTACTTC.

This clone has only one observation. In DNA form, the CDR3 reads TGTGCCAGCAGCAAAGGGGCGGGACCGTACAATGAGCAGTTCTTC. Amino acids: CASSKGAGPYNEQFF. The chain combines TRBV5-6 with TRBJ2-1, with D maybe TRBD2 (6 bases). Trimming pared 4 bases from V and 4 bases from J, leaving 15 bases between. This CDR3 region has 15 residues. CDR1 and CDR2 (germline): SGHDT, YYEEEE. Complete variable domain (other parts from reference TRBV5-6 and TRBJ2-1): DAGVTQSPTHLIKTRGQQVTLRCSPKSGHDTVSWYQQALGQGPQFIFQYYEEEERQRGNFPDRFSGHQFPNYSSELNVNALLLGDSALYLCASSKGAGPYNEQFFGPGTRLTVL.

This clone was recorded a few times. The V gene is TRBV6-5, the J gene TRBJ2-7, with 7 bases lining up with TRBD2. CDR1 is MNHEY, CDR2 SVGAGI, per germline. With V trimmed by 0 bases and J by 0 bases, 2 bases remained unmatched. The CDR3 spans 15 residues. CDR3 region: CASSYSGGFSYEQYF. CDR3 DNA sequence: TGTGCCAGCAGTTACTCGGGAGGGTTCTCCTACGAGCAGTACTTC.

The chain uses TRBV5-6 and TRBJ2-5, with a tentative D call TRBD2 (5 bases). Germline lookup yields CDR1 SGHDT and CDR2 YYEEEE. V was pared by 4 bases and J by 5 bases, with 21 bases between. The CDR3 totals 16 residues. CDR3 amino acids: CASSPGYADGRETQYF. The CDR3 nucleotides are TGTGCCAGCAGCCCGGGGTATGCGGACGGTAGGGAGACCCAGTACTTC.